Listed here are 29 T cell receptor beta chains from one sample, sequenced in a study of CD8+ T cells in alopecia areata. Investigators isolated RNA and reverse transcribed it into cDNA to act as the sequencing template. The protocol was immunoSEQ multiplex PCR, while the TCRdb copy is restricted to in-frame clones and leaves out a portion. Among about 110,000 clones listed, under 60% were seen once. The specimen sequenced was NKG2D-low CD8+ T cells sorted from blood. These receptors came from a human donor with alopecia areata.

This clone was seen more than once but under ten times. The chain has TRBV7-2 and TRBJ2-1, with 11 bases that match TRBD2. CDR1 and CDR2 (germline): SGHTA, FQGNSA. The J segment lost 6 bases and the V segment lost 4 bases, leaving 5 bases of the junction unmatched. The CDR3 contains 15 residues. DNA for the CDR3: TGTGCCAGCAGCTCCACTAGCGGGAGTGGCAATGAGCAGTTCTTC. Translated: CASSSTSGSGNEQFF.

The chain is built from TRBV28 and TRBJ1-5, with 7 bases aligning to TRBD1. CDR1 is MDHEN and CDR2 is SYDVKM in the germline V gene. V trimming: 3 bases; J trimming: 6 bases; junction bases outside the gene matches: 5. This CDR3 has 14 residues. CDR3 amino acids: CASSFDRESQPQHF. The CDR3 nucleotides read TGTGCCAGCAGTTTCGACAGGGAGAGTCAGCCCCAGCATTTT.

The J gene is TRBJ2-5, the V gene TRBV11-2; TRBD1 aligns across 7 bases. Germline V gives CDR1 SGHAT, CDR2 FQNNGV. V lost 5 bases and J lost 0; bases outside the gene matches: 3. The CDR3 is 14 amino acids. CDR3 in amino acids: CASSRGQNQETQYF. The CDR3 DNA is TGTGCCAGCAGCAGGGGACAGAACCAAGAGACCCAGTACTTC.

The chain is built from TRBV5-4 and TRBJ2-5; either TRBD1 or TRBD2 may supply D (5 bases each). The CDR3 extends over 15 amino acids. The germline V and J ends were trimmed by 2 bases and 5 bases, with 16 bases remaining between them. CDR1 is SGHNT and CDR2 is YYREEE in the germline V gene (reference sequence). The CDR3 spells CASSFLQGTGETQYF. The CDR3 DNA is TGTGCCAGCAGCTTCCTCCAGGGAACGGGGGAGACCCAGTACTTC. Together with reference TRBV5-4 and TRBJ2-5, the CDR3 gives the full variable domain: ETGVTQSPTHLIKTRGQQVTLRCSSQSGHNTVSWYQQALGQGPQFIFQYYREEENGRGNFPPRFSGLQFPNYSSELNVNALELDDSALYLCASSFLQGTGETQYFGPGTRLLVL.

The chain combines TRBV30 with TRBJ2-1; no clear D. Trimming stripped 4 bases from V and 9 bases from J, with 22 bases between. Germline lookup yields CDR1 GTSNPN and CDR2 SVGIG (reference sequence). This CDR3 comprises 15 residues. The CDR3 spells CAWIGSPGGEVEQFF. CDR3 nucleotide sequence: TGTGCCTGGATTGGTAGTCCGGGTGGTGAGGTTGAGCAGTTCTTC.

The chain couples TRBV7-3 to TRBJ2-1; 16 bases fit TRBD2. Germline trimming cut 5 bases from V and 5 bases from J; bases unmatched to any gene: 15. Germline loops: CDR1 SGHTA, CDR2 FQGTGA. This CDR3 spans 20 amino acids. The CDR3 sequence is CASSPQGTSGRAGQNNEQFF. Here the CDR3 DNA reads TGTGCCAGCAGCCCACAAGGGACTAGCGGGAGGGCCGGACAGAACAATGAGCAGTTCTTC. Combining the CDR3 with reference TRBV7-3 and TRBJ2-1 gives the whole variable domain GAGVSQTPSNKVTEKGKYVELRCDPISGHTALYWYRQSLGQGPEFLIYFQGTGAADDSGLPNDRFFAVRPEGSVSTLKIQRTERGDSAVYLCASSPQGTSGRAGQNNEQFFGPGTRLTVL.

A few counts support this clone. CDR3 in DNA: TGTGCCAGTAGTATAGACAGAGGGGGTAATCAGCCCCAGCATTTT. It specifies CASSIDRGGNQPQHF. The chain recombines TRBV19 with TRBJ1-5; tentative D call: TRBD1 (6 bases). V was shortened by 0 bases and J by 4 bases, with 10 bases between the two germline ends. Germline V gene sequence: CDR1 LNHDA, CDR2 SQIVND (reference sequence). The CDR3 is 15 amino acids.

The V and J genes are TRBV7-8 and TRBJ2-5, with D unresolved. The ends were cut back, 8 bases at V and 0 bases at J, with 10 bases in the middle. Germline V CDR1 and CDR2: SGHVS, FQNEAQ. The CDR3 has 13 amino acids. This CDR3 is CASHPPDQETQYF. The CDR3 DNA sequence: TGTGCCAGCCATCCCCCGGACCAAGAGACCCAGTACTTC.

The genes are TRBV29-1 and TRBJ2-1; D unclear. The length of the CDR3 is 16 residues. The V end was cut by 6 bases, the J end by 5 bases, with 23 bases between. Germline V CDR1 and CDR2: SQVTM, ANQGSEA. CDR3 DNA sequence: TGCAGCGTCCGAGGAGAGGTCAAGGAGCCCAACAATGAGCAGTTCTTC. Its protein is CSVRGEVKEPNNEQFF.

In DNA form, the CDR3 reads TGTGCCAGCAGTAGGGTAGACTCCTACAATGAGCAGTTCTTC. The encoded protein is CASSRVDSYNEQFF. The chain carries TRBV28 and TRBJ2-1, with D hard to call. Germline CDR1 reads MDHEN; CDR2 reads SYDVKM. The CDR3 is made up of 14 amino acids. Trimming removed 5 bases from V and 0 bases from J, with 8 bases in between.

This chain joins TRBV27 and TRBJ2-3; D is ambiguous. This CDR3 comprises 13 residues. Trimming took off 5 bases at V and 0 bases at J, with 6 bases between the two ends. Looked up from germline, CDR1 is MNHEY and CDR2 is SMNVEV (reference sequence). The CDR3 DNA follows: TGTGCCAGCAGTCTGGGTAGCACAGATACGCAGTATTTT. Its protein is CASSLGSTDTQYF.

The rearrangement links TRBV2 to TRBJ1-1; D uncertain. Germline loops: CDR1 SNHLY, CDR2 FYNNEI. CDR3 length: 11 residues. Trimming cost V 6 bases and J 5 bases, with 7 bases left between them. The CDR3 DNA is TGTGCCAGCAGGGATGGGACTGAAGCTTTCTTT. Amino acids: CASRDGTEAFF. The whole variable domain, remainder taken from reference TRBV2 and TRBJ1-1, is EPEVTQTPSHQVTQMGQEVILRCVPISNHLYFYWYRQILGQKVEFLVSFYNNEISEKSEIFDDQFSVERPDGSNFTLKIRSTKLEDSAMYFCASRDGTEAFFGQGTRLTVV.

V and J are TRBV7-8 and TRBJ2-3; 11 bases fit TRBD2. J was trimmed by 0 bases and V by 4 bases; bases with no gene match: 9. This CDR3 spans 18 amino acids. Germline CDR1 SGHVS, CDR2 FQNEAQ. In nucleotides, the CDR3 is TGTGCCAGCAGCTCAGGACTAGCGGGTCCGGGTAGCACAGATACGCAGTATTTT. Translation gives CASSSGLAGPGSTDTQYF.

The chain has TRBV10-3 and TRBJ1-5; TRBD1 might be the D (5 bases). Per the germline V gene, CDR1 is ENHRY and CDR2 is SYGVKD. CDR3 size: 15 residues. Trimming removed 3 bases from V and 0 bases from J, with 9 bases in between. The CDR3: CAISEDSNSNQPQHF. The CDR3, as DNA: TGTGCCATCAGTGAAGACAGTAATAGCAATCAGCCCCAGCATTTT.

This clone was detected only once. This chain uses TRBV5-5 with TRBJ2-5; unclear D gene. The V gene lost 5 bases and the J gene lost 4 bases, with 9 bases spanning the gap. In germline, CDR1 is SGHKS, CDR2 YYEKEE (reference sequence). This CDR3 spans 12 amino acids. In DNA form, the CDR3 reads TGTGCCAGCAGTGCCCTTCCAGAGACCCAGTACTTC. It encodes CASSALPETQYF.

V and J are TRBV27 and TRBJ2-1; D is possibly TRBD1 (5 bases). The CDR3 has 17 residues. Looked up from germline, CDR1 is MNHEY and CDR2 is SMNVEV (reference sequence). V lost 2 bases, J lost 1 base, and 15 bases lay in between. The DNA for the CDR3 is TGTGCCAGCAGTTTAATTGGCAGGGATGGGTCCTACAATGAGCAGTTCTTC. Its translation: CASSLIGRDGSYNEQFF.

This chain connects TRBV29-1 to TRBJ2-1; no definite D call. V was trimmed by 4 bases and J by 5 bases, leaving 6 bases between them. Germline CDR1 is SQVTM and CDR2 is ANQGSEA. There are 11 residues in the CDR3. The CDR3 coding sequence is TGCAGCGTTGCACAGAACAATGAGCAGTTCTTC. Its protein is CSVAQNNEQFF.

Turning to this clone: Other nucleotide sequences from this sample produce the same CDR3. This chain uses TRBV27 with TRBJ1-5; no clear D gene. CDR3 length: 12 amino acids. Germline V gene lookup returns CDR1 MNHEY and CDR2 SMNVEV (reference sequence). V dropped 2 bases and J dropped 7 bases, with 6 bases sitting between them. The CDR3: CASSLVGQPQHF. The CDR3 DNA is TGTGCCAGCAGTTTAGTAGGACAGCCCCAGCATTTT.

This chain links TRBV6-5 with TRBJ1-1; D gene ambiguous. CDR1 is MNHEY, CDR2 SVGAGI, per germline. This CDR3 comprises 14 residues. Trimming pared 7 bases from V and 1 base from J, leaving 13 bases between. CDR3 in amino acids: CASNPRQENTEAFF. The CDR3 DNA reads TGTGCCAGCAATCCCCGTCAGGAGAACACTGAAGCTTTCTTT.

The rearrangement joins TRBV29-1 to TRBJ2-7, with TRBD1 identical over 8 bases. Germline V gene lookup returns CDR1 SQVTM and CDR2 ANQGSEA. V shed 6 bases and J 2 bases; nucleotides not matched to a gene: 9. The CDR3 runs to 14 residues. The CDR3 region is CSVPRPGGTYEQYF. In nucleotides, the CDR3 is TGCAGCGTCCCCCGTCCAGGGGGCACCTACGAGCAGTACTTC.

CDR3 amino acids: CSVELGMGEQYF. DNA for the CDR3: TGCAGCGTTGAATTGGGGATGGGCGAGCAGTACTTC. The chain combines TRBV29-1 with TRBJ2-7; D gene uncertain. Germline V CDR1 and CDR2: SQVTM, ANQGSEA. Trimming took off 2 bases at V and 6 bases at J, with 11 bases between the two ends. The CDR3 sequence is 12 residues long.

The chain combines TRBV15 with TRBJ2-7; 7 nucleotides line up with TRBD2. Germline CDR1 reads LNHNV; CDR2 reads YYDKDF (reference sequence). This CDR3 has 16 amino acids. V gave up 3 bases and J gave up 3 bases; unmatched junction bases: 11. CDR3 nucleotide sequence: TGTGCCACCAGCAGGGACGCTAGCGGTGCCATCTACGAGCAGTACTTC. It codes for CATSRDASGAIYEQYF.

V and J are TRBV2 and TRBJ2-3; D is perhaps TRBD2 (6 bases). CDR3 length: 16 residues. Germline V CDR1 and CDR2: SNHLY, FYNNEI. V lost 3 bases and J 1 base, leaving 14 bases between the germline ends. The CDR3 DNA sequence: TGTGCCAGCAGTGATCCCCTTGCGGGGCGCACAGATACGCAGTATTTT. This codes for CASSDPLAGRTDTQYF.

DNA of the CDR3: TGTGCCAGCAGCGAAGGTTCCCTTAACATTCAGTACTTC. It encodes CASSEGSLNIQYF. The chain couples TRBV5-6 to TRBJ2-4; D gene uncertain. Germline V gene data show CDR1 as SGHDT and CDR2 as YYEEEE. This CDR3 is 13 amino acids long. The V gene lost 4 bases and the J gene lost 7 bases, with 12 bases spanning the gap.

This clone was seen a few times. The genes are TRBV2 and TRBJ2-7, with no clear D. V was trimmed by 7 bases and J by 2 bases, leaving 6 bases between them. The CDR3 has 11 amino acids. The germline V gene encodes CDR1 SNHLY and CDR2 FYNNEI. The CDR3, as DNA: TGTGCCAGCACTGAGACCTACGAGCAGTACTTC. Residues: CASTETYEQYF.

This clone was found a few times. The identical CDR3 is also encoded by other nucleotide sequences in the sample. The genes are TRBV28 and TRBJ2-2, with TRBD2 identical over 7 bases. The junction had 4 bases not matched to a gene; V was cut back by 6 bases and J by 0 bases. The V gene's germline CDR1 is MDHEN and CDR2 SYDVKM. This CDR3 is built from 15 residues. The CDR3, as DNA: TGTGCCAGCAGCCGGCTAGCGGCGAACACCGGGGAGCTGTTTTTT. Its translation is CASSRLAANTGELFF.

This clone was counted a single time. V usage is TRBV28 and J usage is TRBJ2-3, with 8 bases that match TRBD2. Germline CDR1 reads MDHEN; CDR2 reads SYDVKM. This CDR3 is built from 19 residues. V was clipped by 2 bases and J by 0 bases; unmatched bases: 13. The CDR3 sequence: CASSLLSKLAGFSTDTQYF. Written as DNA, the CDR3 is TGTGCCAGCAGTTTACTGTCAAAGCTAGCGGGCTTCAGCACAGATACGCAGTATTTT. Variable domain in full (rest from reference TRBV28 and TRBJ2-3): DVKVTQSSRYLVKRTGEKVFLECVQDMDHENMFWYRQDPGLGLRLIYFSYDVKMKEKGDIPEGYSVSREKKERFSLILESASTNQTSMYLCASSLLSKLAGFSTDTQYFGPGTRLTVL.

The chain employs TRBV29-1 and TRBJ2-7; D unresolved. V shed 5 bases and J shed 0 bases, with 5 bases lying between them. Germline loops: CDR1 SQVTM, CDR2 ANQGSEA. The CDR3 extends over 11 amino acids. CDR3 sequence: CSVIVSYEQYF. Here the CDR3 DNA reads TGCAGCGTTATCGTCTCCTACGAGCAGTACTTC.

The chain joins TRBV18 to TRBJ2-1, with TRBD2 matching 8 bases. Germline V lookup: CDR1 KGHSH, CDR2 LQKENI. This CDR3 has 15 residues. V lost 4 bases, J lost 3 bases, and 5 bases stayed unmatched. Here the CDR3 reads CASSQTGGDYNEQFF. The CDR3 DNA sequence: TGTGCCAGCTCACAGACGGGAGGGGACTACAATGAGCAGTTCTTC.